The source of this T cell receptor (beta chain) is a study of blood T cell repertoires in COVID-19. Authors' data handling: Counts of nucleated cells, estimated from reference gene primer amplification, were obtained. Profiled with immunoSEQ multiplex PCR; TCRdb holds only in-frame clones, not every one. The DNA gave D and trimming, while V, J and clone size come from that table. The data show hundreds of thousands of clones, with about 89% seen just once and approximately 1.6% held by the top ten. V lost 6 bases to trimming and J lost 1 base, with 6 bases between them. CDR3 length equals 12 residues.

The chain joins TRBV12-3 or TRBV12-4 to TRBJ2-5; D unclear. The clonotype was recovered from a woman in her forties who had recovered from COVID-19. Material for sequencing was peripheral blood. The CDR3: CASSEPQETQYF. CDR3 DNA: TGTGCCAGCAGCGAGCCCCAAGAGACCCAGTACTTC.